This T cell receptor beta chain appears in the sequencing data of a study of blood T cell repertoires in COVID-19. In assigning cohorts, the study relied on participant-reported clinical history. Cohort 3 recovery required two negative PCRs, clearance, or symptom resolution. V was shortened by 7 bases and J by 2 bases, with 9 bases between the two germline ends. CDR3 size: 13 residues. From germline, CDR1 is KGHDR and CDR2 SFDVKD. TCRdb keeps only in-frame clones here, not all; method: immunoSEQ multiplex PCR. This sample carries 150,000 to 200,000 clones, roughly 84% of them seen once, and the ten largest clones take approximately 12%.

The sequenced sample was PBMCs or T cells enriched from blood (not recorded which). This TCR was sampled from a woman aged 60 to 75 who had recovered from COVID-19. The chain has TRBV24-1 and TRBJ2-3; TRBD1 is a possible D gene (5 bases). CDR3 sequence (DNA): TGTGCCACCAGGGACATCCCCACAGATACGCAGTATTTT. It encodes CATRDIPTDTQYF.